This T cell receptor beta chain was obtained from a study of regulatory T cells in long-lasting Graves disease. The CDR3 has 17 residues. Losses at the gene ends were 0 bases for V and 5 bases for J; bases not matched to a gene: 10. The germline V gene encodes CDR1 ENHRY and CDR2 SYGVKD. Time point: newly diagnosed GD, antithyroid drugs for less than 3 months. PBMC-extracted RNA yielded the TCR library. Libraries of TCR beta came from iRepertoire HTBI primers plus Arm-PCR of CDR3 regions. TCRdb used MiXCR to reprocess the multiplex PCR reads, holding one entry per CDR3 protein. This sample yields approximately 390,000 distinct CDR3 sequences, of which about a sixth are seen a single time; roughly a fifth belongs to the top ten. This clonotype has a count of ten or more. The data also belong to a second study, concerning T cells in Graves' hyperthyroidism and ophthalmopathy. That work states: Hyperthyroidism was newly diagnosed in patients aged 18 to 65 (duration under 2 months). The majority of expanded thyroid clonotypes above 0.001 also appeared in blood.

This sequence joins TRBV10-3 and TRBJ2-7; 10 nucleotides line up with TRBD2. The specimen comprised peripheral blood mononuclear cells (PBMCs), sampled at new diagnosis, from a patient treated with antithyroid drugs. The receptor was derived from a woman between 18 and 29 years old with Graves disease. The CDR3 is CAISESTGLAGAHEQYF. The CDR3 DNA reads TGTGCCATCAGTGAGTCGACCGGCCTAGCGGGAGCCCACGAGCAGTACTTC.